These 10 T cell receptor beta chains were all obtained from the same sample, sequenced in a study of regulatory T cells in long-lasting Graves disease. Described time point: persistent/refractory GD, antithyroid drugs over 5 years with positive TRAb. Construction of the TCR library relied on RNA isolated from PBMCs. HTBI primers from iRepertoire and Arm-PCR of CDR3 regions yielded the TCR beta libraries. TCRdb reprocessed the multiplex PCR reads via MiXCR and lists one record per CDR3 protein. Of roughly 400,000 distinct CDR3 sequences listed, 20% are singletons. The sequencing here drew on peripheral blood mononuclear cells (PBMCs), taken when the disease was refractory, from a patient treated with antithyroid drugs. Every receptor here comes from a female donor with Graves disease.

The V gene is TRBV28, the J gene TRBJ1-5; a possible D gene is TRBD1 (6 bases). CDR1 and CDR2 from the germline V gene are MDHEN and SYDVKM. CDR3 length: 12 amino acids. Trimming pared 10 bases from V and 1 base from J, leaving 8 bases between. The CDR3 loop is CATQGSNQPQHF. The CDR3 nucleotides are TGTGCCACCCAGGGGAGCAATCAGCCCCAGCATTTT.

J is TRBJ2-1 and V is TRBV6-1; 10 positions match TRBD1. The CDR3 consists of 14 residues. J gave up 5 bases and V 6 bases, and 4 bases lay outside the gene matches. Germline CDR1 reads MNHNS; CDR2 reads SASEGT. The chain's CDR3 is CASRGTGANNEQFF. The CDR3 nucleotides read TGTGCCAGCAGAGGGACAGGGGCCAACAATGAGCAGTTCTTC.

This clonotype has just a few counts. The chain recombines TRBV28 with TRBJ1-5; 8 nucleotides align to TRBD1. CDR3 length equals 16 residues. Trimming took 5 bases from V and 1 from J; bases not matched to a gene: 7. The germline V gene has CDR1 MDHEN and CDR2 SYDVKM. This CDR3 is CASSKDRDGSNQPQHF. For the CDR3, the DNA is TGTGCCAGCAGTAAGGACAGGGACGGGAGCAATCAGCCCCAGCATTTT. The full variable domain, completed using reference TRBV28 and TRBJ1-5, is DVKVTQSSRYLVKRTGEKVFLECVQDMDHENMFWYRQDPGLGLRLIYFSYDVKMKEKGDIPEGYSVSREKKERFSLILESASTNQTSMYLCASSKDRDGSNQPQHFGDGTRLSIL.

This clonotype occurred a few times. This rearrangement joins TRBV24-1 to TRBJ2-7; D remains unclear. Germline V lookup: CDR1 KGHDR, CDR2 SFDVKD. V was clipped by 0 bases and J by 4 bases, with 9 bases between them. The CDR3 covers 14 residues. The CDR3 protein is CATSDLRHTYEQYF. The CDR3 region has the DNA TGTGCCACCAGTGATTTGCGGCATACATACGAGCAGTACTTC.

The table lists this clonotype with a few counts. V usage is TRBV6-2 or TRBV6-3 and J usage is TRBJ2-7, with 9 bases that match TRBD1. Per the germline V gene, CDR1 is MNHEY and CDR2 is SVGEGT. With 0 bases clipped from V and 5 bases from J, the junction kept 5 bases outside the gene matches. The CDR3 runs 15 residues. CDR3: CASSYSIGTGNEQYF. The DNA of the CDR3 is TGTGCCAGCAGTTACTCGATCGGGACAGGGAACGAGCAGTACTTC.

This clonotype has a handful of counts. The chain uses TRBV7-2 and TRBJ1-2; maybe TRBD1 (6 bases). Germline values: CDR1 SGHTA, CDR2 FQGNSA. CDR3 size: 19 residues. V was clipped by 1 base and J by 8 bases, with 29 bases between them. The CDR3 protein is CASSLVGEMGGAASPGYTF. In DNA form, the CDR3 reads TGTGCCAGCAGCTTAGTGGGTGAGATGGGGGGCGCCGCTTCTCCGGGCTACACCTTC.

In this sample, this clonotype turned up a few times. V gene TRBV5-8 combines with J gene TRBJ1-2; D may be TRBD1 (5 bases). CDR3 length: 16 amino acids. V was trimmed by 4 bases and J by 2 bases, leaving 18 bases between them. Germline assignment: CDR1 SGHTS and CDR2 YDEGEE. CDR3 sequence: CASSRDSTRANYGYTF. The CDR3 nucleotides are TGTGCCAGCAGCCGGGACTCCACAAGGGCCAACTATGGCTACACCTTC.

This clonotype was recorded a few times. The chain is built from TRBV29-1 and TRBJ2-7; 10 positions match TRBD2. The ends lost 5 bases at V and 1 base at J; junction bases unmatched: 2. CDR3 length: 13 residues. Germline CDR1 and CDR2: SQVTM and ANQGSEA. The CDR3 is CSVLAGGSYEQYF. The DNA of the CDR3 is TGCAGCGTTTTAGCGGGAGGTTCCTACGAGCAGTACTTC.

As concerns this clonotype: A much larger clonotype is one base distant, so this may be a read error. The CDR3 reads CAGSLVSGRLEGKLFF. Written as DNA, the CDR3 is TGTGCCGGCAGCTTAGTGTCAGGGCGGCTAGAGGGAAAACTGTTTTTT. The rearrangement links TRBV11-2 to TRBJ1-4; a possible D gene is TRBD1 (5 bases). Germline loops: CDR1 SGHAT, CDR2 FQNNGV. The CDR3 consists of 16 residues.

This clonotype was recorded many times. For the CDR3, the DNA is TGTGCCAGCAGTTACGGGAGTGGGTATAGCAATCAGCCCCAGCATTTT. Translating it yields CASSYGSGYSNQPQHF. The chain employs TRBV6-9 and TRBJ1-5; D uncertain. This CDR3 has 16 residues. Germline CDR1 MNHGY, CDR2 SVAAGI. Trimming took off 3 bases at V and 0 bases at J, with 12 bases between the two ends.